This section outlines one T cell receptor beta chain sequence together with its context. Its matching antigen is unknown. These data come from a study of early T cells in non-severe SARS-CoV-2 infection. The overall study: Bulk RNA taken from unsorted whole blood was sequenced, leaving chains unpaired. The study's findings and limits: Private and CD4 specificities were missed by VDJdb matching, skewed to anti-spike CD8.

Individually, cDNA molecules had unique molecular identifiers attached to them. From the 5' RACE reads, TCRdb called clonotypes with MiXCR, one entry per CDR3 protein. Of approximately 97,000 distinct CDR3 sequences listed, roughly 11% are singletons. The source is an adult who was a healthcare worker with PCR-confirmed SARS-CoV-2 infection or an uninfected control (not recorded which). Sequenced material: whole blood, taken at baseline.

CDR3 DNA sequence: TGTGCCAGCAGCTTAGATCCCTATGGGGGCTACACCTTC. Translated, it gives CASSLDPYGGYTF. The V and J genes are TRBV11-2 and TRBJ1-2; D remains unclear. Germline-derived CDR1 and CDR2 are SGHAT and FQNNGV. The V end lost 0 bases, the J end lost 8 bases, and 10 bases lay between the germline ends. The CDR3 has 13 amino acids. The entire variable domain, with the rest obtained from reference TRBV11-2 and TRBJ1-2, is as follows: EAGVAQSPRYKIIEKRQSVAFWCNPISGHATLYWYQQILGQGPKLLIQFQNNGVVDDSQLPKDRFSAERLKGVDSTLKIQPAKLEDSAVYLCASSLDPYGGYTFGSGTRLTVV.